Listed below are T cell receptor beta chains from one sample, sequenced in a study of shared clonotypes between healthy human individuals. The table came from immunoSEQ multiplex PCR; TCRdb's copy has only in-frame clones and leaves some out. This repertoire shows 2 million to 2.5 million clones, roughly 91% found once; its top ten account for roughly 1.7%. The specimen sequenced was naive CD8+ T cells from PBMCs. These receptors were obtained from a man younger than 35 in good health. Some clones in this sample may be carry-over from other donors' samples. Each CDR3 is given with its conserved first and last residue. D genes are given only for firm matches. The size entry is marked missing in some rows and otherwise reads once, few, many or a size class.

d_call: NA
clone_size: once
v_call: TRBV7-8
j_call: TRBJ2-7
cdr3_aa: CASSYNAGLYEQYF
cdr3_nt: TGTGCCAGCAGCTATAACGCCGGACTCTACGAGCAGTACTTC

d_call: TRBD1
clone_size: once
v_call: TRBV7-6
j_call: TRBJ1-5
cdr3_aa: CASSAGTGNIQPQHF
cdr3_nt: TGTGCCAGCAGCGCAGGGACAGGTAATATCCAGCCCCAGCATTTT

d_call: NA
clone_size: once
v_call: TRBV7-9
j_call: TRBJ1-5
cdr3_aa: CASRADLNQPQHF
cdr3_nt: TGTGCCAGCCGGGCGGATCTGAATCAGCCCCAGCATTTT

d_call: TRBD1
clone_size: once
v_call: TRBV28
j_call: TRBJ1-2
cdr3_aa: CASSSRQGVVYGYTF
cdr3_nt: TGTGCCAGCAGTTCAAGACAGGGGGTAGTCTATGGCTACACCTTC

d_call: TRBD2
clone_size: NA
v_call: TRBV10-3
j_call: TRBJ2-3
cdr3_aa: CAISESSGSSPDTQYF
cdr3_nt: TGTGCCATCAGTGAGTCTAGCGGGAGTAGCCCAGATACGCAGTATTTT

d_call: NA
clone_size: NA
v_call: TRBV29-1
j_call: TRBJ1-2
cdr3_aa: CSVGQGEPYGYTF
cdr3_nt: TGCAGCGTCGGTCAGGGTGAACCCTATGGCTACACCTTC

d_call: NA
clone_size: NA
v_call: TRBV28
j_call: TRBJ2-7
cdr3_aa: CATQGLGEQYF
cdr3_nt: TGTGCCACCCAGGGTTTAGGCGAGCAGTACTTC

d_call: TRBD1
clone_size: once
v_call: TRBV15
j_call: TRBJ1-5
cdr3_aa: CATSEGTGPTYNNQPQHF
cdr3_nt: TGTGCCACCAGCGAAGGGACAGGGCCCACGTATAACAATCAGCCCCAGCATTTT

d_call: TRBD1
clone_size: NA
v_call: TRBV6-5
j_call: TRBJ1-1
cdr3_aa: CASQGQLDTEAFF
cdr3_nt: TGTGCCAGCCAGGGACAGTTGGACACTGAAGCTTTCTTT

d_call: NA
clone_size: NA
v_call: TRBV7-9
j_call: TRBJ1-1
cdr3_aa: CASSIDSTNTEAFF
cdr3_nt: TGTGCCAGCAGCATAGACAGCACTAACACTGAAGCTTTCTTT

d_call: TRBD2
clone_size: NA
v_call: TRBV27
j_call: TRBJ2-3
cdr3_aa: CASSLPSGVDTQYF
cdr3_nt: TGTGCCAGCAGTTTACCTAGCGGAGTAGATACGCAGTATTTT

d_call: NA
clone_size: few
v_call: TRBV4-1
j_call: TRBJ2-7
cdr3_aa: CASSQEERVVNYEQYF
cdr3_nt: TGCGCCAGCAGCCAAGAGGAGAGGGTCGTAAACTACGAGCAGTACTTC

d_call: NA
clone_size: NA
v_call: TRBV4-1
j_call: TRBJ2-7
cdr3_aa: CASAPGDFPNYEQYF
cdr3_nt: TGCGCCAGTGCCCCTGGGGACTTTCCTAATTACGAGCAGTACTTC

d_call: NA
clone_size: NA
v_call: TRBV5-5
j_call: TRBJ2-1
cdr3_aa: CASSLVGTPSSSYNEQFF
cdr3_nt: TGTGCCAGCAGCTTGGTCGGGACTCCCTCTAGCTCCTACAATGAGCAGTTCTTC

d_call: NA
clone_size: NA
v_call: TRBV28
j_call: TRBJ1-1
cdr3_aa: CASSSEGNTEAFF
cdr3_nt: TGTGCCAGCAGTTCGGAGGGGAACACTGAAGCTTTCTTT

d_call: NA
clone_size: NA
v_call: TRBV27
j_call: TRBJ1-4
cdr3_aa: CASSQRQPLANEKLFF
cdr3_nt: TGTGCCAGCAGTCAACGACAGCCCTTGGCTAATGAAAAACTGTTTTTT

d_call: TRBD2
clone_size: NA
v_call: TRBV12-5
j_call: TRBJ2-5
cdr3_aa: CASGSRIAGVVETQYF
cdr3_nt: TGTGCTAGTGGTTCAAGGATAGCGGGAGTGGTGGAGACCCAGTACTTC

d_call: NA
clone_size: NA
v_call: TRBV28
j_call: TRBJ1-4
cdr3_aa: CASSLSLRGDPNEKLFF
cdr3_nt: TGTGCCAGCAGCTTATCCCTGAGGGGGGATCCCAATGAAAAACTGTTTTTT

d_call: NA
clone_size: NA
v_call: TRBV13
j_call: TRBJ1-2
cdr3_aa: CASSLGLRTDGYTF
cdr3_nt: TGTGCCAGCAGCTTAGGCCTCAGGACAGATGGCTACACCTTC

d_call: TRBD2
clone_size: NA
v_call: TRBV27
j_call: TRBJ2-7
cdr3_aa: CASSPIAGGNSYEQYF
cdr3_nt: TGTGCCAGCAGTCCTATAGCGGGAGGGAATTCCTACGAGCAGTACTTC

d_call: NA
clone_size: few
v_call: TRBV18
j_call: TRBJ1-2
cdr3_aa: CASSPGGNYGYTF
cdr3_nt: TGTGCCAGCTCACCAGGAGGGAACTATGGCTACACCTTC

d_call: TRBD2
clone_size: NA
v_call: TRBV19
j_call: TRBJ2-1
cdr3_aa: CASSILGLGGSYNEQFF
cdr3_nt: TGTGCCAGTAGTATCCTCGGACTAGGAGGCTCCTACAATGAGCAGTTCTTC

d_call: NA
clone_size: NA
v_call: TRBV5-1
j_call: TRBJ2-1
cdr3_aa: CASSAEGRFSYNEQFF
cdr3_nt: TGCGCCAGCAGCGCGGAGGGGAGGTTCTCCTACAATGAGCAGTTCTTC

d_call: TRBD2
clone_size: NA
v_call: TRBV27
j_call: TRBJ2-7
cdr3_aa: CASKIHLAGSYEQYF
cdr3_nt: TGTGCCAGCAAAATCCACCTAGCGGGATCCTACGAGCAGTACTTC

d_call: NA
clone_size: NA
v_call: TRBV7-3
j_call: TRBJ2-1
cdr3_aa: CASSLDLQDSYNEQFF
cdr3_nt: TGTGCCAGCAGCTTAGATCTCCAGGACTCCTACAATGAGCAGTTCTTC

d_call: NA
clone_size: NA
v_call: TRBV20-1
j_call: TRBJ2-1
cdr3_aa: CSARLLNEQFF
cdr3_nt: TGCAGTGCTAGACTCCTCAATGAGCAGTTCTTC

d_call: NA
clone_size: NA
v_call: TRBV29-1
j_call: TRBJ2-7
cdr3_aa: CSVALRVTEQYF
cdr3_nt: TGCAGCGTTGCCCTAAGGGTAACCGAGCAGTACTTC

d_call: TRBD1
clone_size: NA
v_call: TRBV6-6
j_call: TRBJ2-7
cdr3_aa: CASSPGQPYEQYF
cdr3_nt: TGTGCCAGCAGCCCGGGACAGCCGTACGAGCAGTACTTC

d_call: NA
clone_size: NA
v_call: TRBV4-1
j_call: TRBJ1-1
cdr3_aa: CASSQVRQLNTEAFF
cdr3_nt: TGCGCCAGCAGCCAAGTTCGTCAGTTGAACACTGAAGCTTTCTTT

d_call: NA
clone_size: NA
v_call: TRBV19
j_call: TRBJ2-2
cdr3_aa: CASSFRGTGELFF
cdr3_nt: TGTGCCAGCTCCTTTAGGGGGACCGGGGAGCTGTTTTTT

d_call: NA
clone_size: NA
v_call: TRBV28
j_call: TRBJ2-7
cdr3_aa: CASSFGSAGQNSYEQYF
cdr3_nt: TGTGCCAGCAGTTTCGGGTCGGCGGGACAAAACTCCTACGAGCAGTACTTC

d_call: NA
clone_size: NA
v_call: TRBV27
j_call: TRBJ2-5
cdr3_aa: CASRRDWGQETQYF
cdr3_nt: TGTGCCAGCAGGCGCGATTGGGGACAAGAGACCCAGTACTTC

d_call: NA
clone_size: NA
v_call: TRBV11-2
j_call: TRBJ2-7
cdr3_aa: CASRSHASSYEQYF
cdr3_nt: TGTGCCAGCAGATCCCATGCAAGCTCCTACGAGCAGTACTTC

d_call: NA
clone_size: NA
v_call: TRBV15
j_call: TRBJ2-3
cdr3_aa: CATSRVRYSPTRVTDTQYF
cdr3_nt: TGTGCCACCAGCAGAGTTCGCTACTCGCCCACCCGAGTAACAGATACGCAGTATTTT

d_call: NA
clone_size: once
v_call: TRBV4-1
j_call: TRBJ1-5
cdr3_aa: CASSQMGWPQHF
cdr3_nt: TGCGCCAGCAGCCAGATGGGGTGGCCCCAGCATTTT

d_call: NA
clone_size: NA
v_call: TRBV4-3
j_call: TRBJ2-7
cdr3_aa: CASSPGSGWAEQYF
cdr3_nt: TGCGCCAGCAGCCCGGGTTCAGGGTGGGCCGAGCAGTACTTC

d_call: NA
clone_size: NA
v_call: TRBV4-1
j_call: TRBJ1-1
cdr3_aa: CASSQDAGTNTEAFF
cdr3_nt: TGCGCCAGCAGCCAAGATGCAGGGACGAACACTGAAGCTTTCTTT

d_call: NA
clone_size: NA
v_call: TRBV19
j_call: TRBJ2-7
cdr3_aa: CASSIRGATGEQYF
cdr3_nt: TGTGCCAGTAGTATCCGGGGGGCGACGGGCGAGCAGTACTTC

d_call: TRBD2
clone_size: NA
v_call: TRBV27
j_call: TRBJ2-1
cdr3_aa: CASSPRLAGGPAAYEQFF
cdr3_nt: TGTGCCAGCAGTCCCCGACTAGCGGGAGGGCCGGCCGCCTATGAGCAGTTCTTC

d_call: NA
clone_size: NA
v_call: TRBV7-2
j_call: TRBJ1-5
cdr3_aa: CASSLDTGAGNQPQHF
cdr3_nt: TGTGCCAGCAGCTTAGACACGGGTGCAGGCAATCAGCCCCAGCATTTT

d_call: NA
clone_size: few
v_call: TRBV27
j_call: TRBJ2-7
cdr3_aa: CASSSGASSYEQYF
cdr3_nt: TGTGCCAGCAGTTCCGGGGCGAGCTCCTACGAGCAGTACTTC

d_call: NA
clone_size: NA
v_call: TRBV9
j_call: TRBJ1-4
cdr3_aa: CASSRGGHDEKLFF
cdr3_nt: TGTGCCAGCAGTCGTGGGGGGCACGATGAAAAACTGTTTTTT

d_call: TRBD1
clone_size: NA
v_call: TRBV27
j_call: TRBJ1-5
cdr3_aa: CASSFTGQRYSNQPQHF
cdr3_nt: TGTGCCAGCTCGTTTACGGGACAGAGGTATAGCAATCAGCCCCAGCATTTT

d_call: TRBD1
clone_size: NA
v_call: TRBV10-3
j_call: TRBJ2-2
cdr3_aa: CAISESTRAGGSTGELFF
cdr3_nt: TGTGCCATCAGTGAGTCGACTCGGGCAGGGGGCTCTACCGGGGAGCTGTTTTTT

d_call: TRBD1
clone_size: NA
v_call: TRBV28
j_call: TRBJ2-5
cdr3_aa: CASSPRQGYLEWTQYF
cdr3_nt: TGTGCCAGCAGTCCCCGACAGGGGTACCTTGAATGGACCCAGTACTTC